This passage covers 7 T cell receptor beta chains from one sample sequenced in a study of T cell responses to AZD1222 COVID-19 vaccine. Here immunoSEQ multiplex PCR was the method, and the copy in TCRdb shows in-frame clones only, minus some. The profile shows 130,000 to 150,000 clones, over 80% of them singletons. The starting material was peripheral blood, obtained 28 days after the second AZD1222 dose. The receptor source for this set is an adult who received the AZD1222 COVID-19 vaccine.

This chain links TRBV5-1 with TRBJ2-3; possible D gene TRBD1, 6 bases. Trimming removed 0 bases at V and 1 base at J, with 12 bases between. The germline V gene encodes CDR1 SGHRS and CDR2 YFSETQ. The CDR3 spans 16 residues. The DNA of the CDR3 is TGCGCCAGCAGCTTGGACGACAGGAGAGGCACAGATACGCAGTATTTT. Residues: CASSLDDRRGTDTQYF.

The CDR3 coding sequence is TGTGCTAGTGGTCCCGTAGGGCGTCTCGGCGGGGAGCTGTTTTTT. This codes for CASGPVGRLGGELFF. The J gene is TRBJ2-2, the V gene TRBV12-5, with D unresolved. CDR1 is LGHNT, CDR2 FRNRAP, per germline. This CDR3 contains 15 residues. With 5 bases removed from V and 7 bases from J, the gap between germline ends came to 17 bases.

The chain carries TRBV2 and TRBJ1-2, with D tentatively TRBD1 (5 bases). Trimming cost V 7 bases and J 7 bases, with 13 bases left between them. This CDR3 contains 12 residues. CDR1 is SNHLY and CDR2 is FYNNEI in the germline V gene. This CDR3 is CASMARGFGYTF. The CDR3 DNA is TGTGCCAGCATGGCACGGGGGTTTGGCTACACCTTC.

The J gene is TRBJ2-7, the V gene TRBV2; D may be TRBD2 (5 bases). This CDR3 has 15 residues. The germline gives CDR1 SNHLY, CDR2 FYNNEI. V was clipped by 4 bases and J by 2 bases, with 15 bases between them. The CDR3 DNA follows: TGTGCCAGCAGTGTTTGGTTTGAGGGCACCTACGAGCAGTACTTC. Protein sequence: CASSVWFEGTYEQYF. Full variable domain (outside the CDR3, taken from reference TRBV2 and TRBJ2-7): EPEVTQTPSHQVTQMGQEVILRCVPISNHLYFYWYRQILGQKVEFLVSFYNNEISEKSEIFDDQFSVERPDGSNFTLKIRSTKLEDSAMYFCASSVWFEGTYEQYFGPGTRLTVT.

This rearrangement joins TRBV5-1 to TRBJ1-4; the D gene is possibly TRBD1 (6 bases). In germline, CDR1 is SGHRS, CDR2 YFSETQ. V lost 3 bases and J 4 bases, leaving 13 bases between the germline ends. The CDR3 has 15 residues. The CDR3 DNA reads TGCGCCAGCAGCTCACGGGGGCTGGATAATGAAAAACTGTTTTTT. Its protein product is CASSSRGLDNEKLFF.

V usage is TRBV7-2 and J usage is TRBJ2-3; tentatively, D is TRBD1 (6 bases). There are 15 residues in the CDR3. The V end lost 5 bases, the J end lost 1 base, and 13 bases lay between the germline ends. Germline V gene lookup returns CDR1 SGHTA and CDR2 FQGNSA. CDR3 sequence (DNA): TGTGCCAGCAGCCGCACAGGGCTGGGCACAGATACGCAGTATTTT. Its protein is CASSRTGLGTDTQYF.

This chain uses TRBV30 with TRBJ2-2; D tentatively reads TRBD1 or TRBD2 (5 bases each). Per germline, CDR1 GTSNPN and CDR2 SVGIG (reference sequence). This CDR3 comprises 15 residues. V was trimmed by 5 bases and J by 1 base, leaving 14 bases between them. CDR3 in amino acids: CAWVRDALNTGELFF. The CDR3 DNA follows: TGTGCCTGGGTAAGGGACGCACTGAACACCGGGGAGCTGTTTTTT.